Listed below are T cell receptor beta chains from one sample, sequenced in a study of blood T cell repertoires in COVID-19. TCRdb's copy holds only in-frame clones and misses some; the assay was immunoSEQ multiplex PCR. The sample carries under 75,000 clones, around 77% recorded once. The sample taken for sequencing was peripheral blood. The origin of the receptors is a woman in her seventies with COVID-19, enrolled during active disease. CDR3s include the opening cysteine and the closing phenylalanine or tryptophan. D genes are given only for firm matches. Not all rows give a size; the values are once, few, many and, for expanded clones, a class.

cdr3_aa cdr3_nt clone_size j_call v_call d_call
CASSQGGTEAFF TGTGCCAGCAGCCAGGGGGGCACTGAAGCTTTCTTT once TRBJ1-1 TRBV27 TRBD1
CASGPNGQSYEQYF TGCGCCAGCGGACCTAACGGACAGTCCTACGAGCAGTACTTC NA TRBJ2-7 TRBV5-1 NA
CASSQKEAPPQHF TGTGCCAGCAGCCAAAAAGAGGCACCGCCCCAGCATTTT once TRBJ1-5 TRBV4-2 NA
CASSLGQGLSNQPQHF TGTGCCAGCAGCTTGGGACAGGGTTTGAGCAATCAGCCCCAGCATTTT few TRBJ1-5 TRBV5-6 TRBD1
CATSDGTGLSQPQHF TGTGCCACCAGTGACGGGACAGGGCTGAGTCAGCCCCAGCATTTT few TRBJ1-5 TRBV24-1 TRBD1
CASSLAGGTDQPQHF TGTGCCAGCAGCTTGGCTGGAGGGACGGATCAGCCCCAGCATTTT NA TRBJ1-5 TRBV7-8 NA
CASSPTSATTDTQYF TGTGCCAGCAGTCCGACTAGCGCGACCACAGATACGCAGTATTTT NA TRBJ2-3 TRBV27 TRBD2
CASSINRAGEKLFF TGTGCCAGTAGTATAAACAGGGCAGGGGAAAAACTGTTTTTT NA TRBJ1-4 TRBV19 NA
CASSESGRHTEAFF TGTGCCAGCAGTGAATCGGGTCGACACACTGAAGCTTTCTTT NA TRBJ1-1 TRBV6-1 NA
CASSYLPGLAGGGTQYF TGTGCCAGCAGCTACTTACCGGGACTAGCGGGAGGAGGGACCCAGTACTTC NA TRBJ2-5 TRBV7-6 TRBD2
CASSQDRHDGYTF TGCGCCAGCAGCCAAGATAGACATGATGGCTACACCTTC medium-sized TRBJ1-2 TRBV4-3 NA
CASSLDAGGQPQHF TGTGCCAGCAGCTTGGATGCGGGGGGTCAGCCCCAGCATTTT few TRBJ1-5 TRBV5-8 NA